This T cell receptor (beta chain) is from a study of graft-versus-host responses after intestinal transplantation. As for the study in general: Tacrolimus and steroids were given for 3 to 4 years to all recipients after anti-thymocyte globulin induction. Study-level results: Patients who carried graft-donor T cell macrochimerism also had high graft-versus-host to host-versus-graft clonal ratios in their allografts. Some GvH clones appeared in ileal mucosa or blood before recipient bone marrow.

About this clone itself: The antigen remains undetermined.

TCRdb's copy holds only in-frame clones and misses some; the assay was immunoSEQ multiplex PCR. The sample yields about 82,000 clones, 91% seen once. V shed 5 bases and J 4 bases; nucleotides not matched to a gene: 8. The CDR3 covers 17 residues. Germline-derived CDR1 and CDR2 are SNHLY and FYNNEI. The source material was unstimulated CD4+ T cells sorted from spleen or lymph node cells, sampled before intestinal transplant. This receptor was obtained from a human donor who received an intestinal transplant. The rearrangement joins TRBV2 to TRBJ2-2, with 12 bases identical to TRBD2. This CDR3 is CASSLAGGQLGTGELFF. For the CDR3, the DNA is TGTGCCAGCAGTCTAGCGGGGGGGCAGCTGGGCACCGGGGAGCTGTTTTTT.